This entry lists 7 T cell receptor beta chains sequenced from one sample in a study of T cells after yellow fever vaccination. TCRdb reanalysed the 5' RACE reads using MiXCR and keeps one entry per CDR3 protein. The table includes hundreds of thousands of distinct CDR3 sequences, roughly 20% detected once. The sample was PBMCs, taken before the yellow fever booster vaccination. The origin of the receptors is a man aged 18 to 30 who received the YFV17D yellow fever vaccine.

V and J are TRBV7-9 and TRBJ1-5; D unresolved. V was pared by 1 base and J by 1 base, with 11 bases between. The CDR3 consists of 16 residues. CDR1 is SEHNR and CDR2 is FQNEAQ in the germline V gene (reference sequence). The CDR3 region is CASSLGAGSSNQPQHF. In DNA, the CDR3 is TGTGCCAGCAGCTTAGGTGCGGGGAGCAGCAATCAGCCCCAGCATTTT.

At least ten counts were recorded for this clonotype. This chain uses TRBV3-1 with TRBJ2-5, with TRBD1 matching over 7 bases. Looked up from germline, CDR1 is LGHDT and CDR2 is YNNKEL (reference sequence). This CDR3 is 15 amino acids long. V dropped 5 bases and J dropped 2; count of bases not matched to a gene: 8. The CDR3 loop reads CASSDRQGVQETQYF. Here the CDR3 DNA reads TGTGCCAGCAGCGATAGACAGGGAGTACAAGAGACCCAGTACTTC.

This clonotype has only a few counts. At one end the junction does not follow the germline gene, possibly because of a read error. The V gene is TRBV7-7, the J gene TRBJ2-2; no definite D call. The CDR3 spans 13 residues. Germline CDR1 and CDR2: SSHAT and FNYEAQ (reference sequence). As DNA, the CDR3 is TGTGCTAGCAGCCCACAGAACACCGGGGAGCTGTTTTTT. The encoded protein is CASSPQNTGELFF.

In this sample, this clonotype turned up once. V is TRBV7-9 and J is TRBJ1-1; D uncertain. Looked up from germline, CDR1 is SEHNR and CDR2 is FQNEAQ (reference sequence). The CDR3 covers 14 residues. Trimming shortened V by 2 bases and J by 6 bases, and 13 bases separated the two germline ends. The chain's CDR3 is CASSLSQDPAEAFF. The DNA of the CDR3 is TGTGCCAGCAGCTTAAGCCAGGACCCGGCTGAAGCTTTCTTT.

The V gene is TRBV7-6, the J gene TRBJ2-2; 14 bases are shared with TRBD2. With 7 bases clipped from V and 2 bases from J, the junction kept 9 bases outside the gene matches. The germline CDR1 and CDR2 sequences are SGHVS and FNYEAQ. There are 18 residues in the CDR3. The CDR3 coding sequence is TGTGCCAGCACCCAAGGGACTAGCGGGGGAGAAAACACCGGGGAGCTGTTTTTT. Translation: CASTQGTSGGENTGELFF.

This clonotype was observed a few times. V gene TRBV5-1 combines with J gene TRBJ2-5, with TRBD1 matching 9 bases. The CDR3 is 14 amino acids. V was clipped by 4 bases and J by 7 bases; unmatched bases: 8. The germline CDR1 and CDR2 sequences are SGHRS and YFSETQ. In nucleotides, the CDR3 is TGCGCCAGCAGCGCACAGGGGGCAAGCGGGACCCAGTACTTC. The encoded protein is CASSAQGASGTQYF.

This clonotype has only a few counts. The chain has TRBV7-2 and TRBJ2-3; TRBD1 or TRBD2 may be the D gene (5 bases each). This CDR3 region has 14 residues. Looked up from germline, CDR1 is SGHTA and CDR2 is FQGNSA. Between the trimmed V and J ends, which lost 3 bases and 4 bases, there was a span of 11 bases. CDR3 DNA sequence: TGTGCCAGCAGCTTGGGGGAATGGTCAGATACGCAGTATTTT. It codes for CASSLGEWSDTQYF.